These 26 T cell receptor beta chains originate from one sample sequenced in a study of shared clonotypes between healthy human individuals. Measured with immunoSEQ multiplex PCR; TCRdb has only the in-frame clones, and not every one. The table includes about 79,000 clones, 62% detected once. The sample taken for sequencing was memory CD8+ T cells sorted from blood. Subset defined: CD45RO+ cells pooled with CCR7-negative TemRA cells. Receptors were obtained from a man aged 25 to 40 in good health.

V and J are TRBV29-1 and TRBJ2-7, with TRBD1 identical over 8 bases. Germline-derived CDR1 and CDR2 are SQVTM and ANQGSEA. This CDR3 region has 15 residues. V shed 0 bases, J shed 1 base, and the junction held 5 bases outside the gene matches. CDR3 amino acids: CSVEDNDRGSYEQYF. The DNA of the CDR3 is TGCAGCGTTGAAGATAACGACAGGGGATCCTACGAGCAGTACTTC.

This clone was seen repeatedly, ten times or more. The rearrangement uses TRBV25-1 and TRBJ2-7; 10 positions agree with TRBD1. This CDR3 is built from 14 residues. In germline, CDR1 is MGHDK, CDR2 SYGVNS. Losses at the gene ends were 4 bases for V and 2 bases for J; bases not matched to a gene: 2. Written as DNA, the CDR3 is TGTGCCAGCAGTGTTGGACAGGGGGCCTACGAGCAGTACTTC. This sequence encodes CASSVGQGAYEQYF.

Note on this clone: Other DNA sequences in the same sample also yield this CDR3. The chain recombines TRBV6-6 with TRBJ2-1, with 8 bases lining up with TRBD2. This CDR3 has 13 residues. Trimming cost V 0 bases and J 10 bases; bases outside gene matches: 2. Germline V lookup: CDR1 MNHNY, CDR2 SVGAGI (reference sequence). The CDR3 region has the DNA TGTGCCAGCAGTTACTCTAGCGGGAACGAGCAGTTCTTC. Translation: CASSYSSGNEQFF.

This clone was detected once. The rearrangement uses TRBV6-5 and TRBJ2-7, with TRBD1 matching 8 bases. Losses at the gene ends were 8 bases for V and 2 bases for J; bases not matched to a gene: 8. Germline V gives CDR1 MNHEY, CDR2 SVGAGI. CDR3 length: 14 residues. The CDR3 sequence: CASSNPQGAYEQYF. The DNA of the CDR3 is TGTGCCAGCTCGAACCCACAGGGGGCCTACGAGCAGTACTTC.

The rearrangement joins TRBV15 to TRBJ1-4; no definite D call. The germline V gene has CDR1 LNHNV and CDR2 YYDKDF (reference sequence). V lost 7 bases, J lost 5 bases, and 11 bases lay in between. The CDR3 is 13 amino acids. In DNA, the CDR3 is TGTGCCACCAAGGTCAGAGTAAATGAAAAACTGTTTTTT. Translation gives CATKVRVNEKLFF.

The chain uses TRBV4-1 and TRBJ2-7, with D maybe TRBD2 (6 bases). V was cut by 7 bases and J by 2 bases, with 21 bases left in between. The CDR3 sequence is 16 residues long. Germline V gene lookup returns CDR1 MGHRA and CDR2 YSYEKL. The CDR3 nucleotides are TGCGCCAGCACCTTTCGGCTAACTAGCACAACCTACGAGCAGTACTTC. Its translation: CASTFRLTSTTYEQYF.

Many counts were recorded for this clone. The V and J genes are TRBV6-5 and TRBJ2-7; D unresolved. Germline loops: CDR1 MNHEY, CDR2 SVGAGI. CDR3 length: 12 amino acids. V lost 8 bases to trimming and J lost 0 bases, with 8 bases between them. CDR3 residues: CASVASSYEQYF. Written as DNA, the CDR3 is TGTGCCAGCGTGGCCAGCTCCTACGAGCAGTACTTC.

This clone was recorded a few times. In DNA, the CDR3 is TGTGCCAGCAGCTTAGTAATTCCTTCGGGGACTAGAAATGAGCAGTTCTTC. Residues: CASSLVIPSGTRNEQFF. The chain joins TRBV7-8 to TRBJ2-1; 8 positions agree with TRBD2. Germline V gives CDR1 SGHVS, CDR2 FQNEAQ. This CDR3 has 17 amino acids. V lost 1 base and J lost 7; bases outside the gene matches: 12.

The chain employs TRBV6-5 and TRBJ2-1, with D perhaps TRBD1 or TRBD2 (5 bases each). This CDR3 has 15 residues. In germline, CDR1 is MNHEY, CDR2 SVGAGI. V was shortened by 6 bases and J by 4 bases, with 16 bases between the two germline ends. The CDR3 reads CASRDWGSSYNEQFF. The CDR3 region has the DNA TGTGCCAGCAGAGATTGGGGGAGTTCTTACAATGAGCAGTTCTTC.

This clone turned up a few times. The rearrangement uses TRBV5-1 and TRBJ1-2; 10 nucleotides align to TRBD1. The germline V gene has CDR1 SGHRS and CDR2 YFSETQ. Trimming cost V 4 bases and J 6 bases; bases outside gene matches: 6. The CDR3 is 14 amino acids. CDR3 coding DNA: TGCGCCAGCAGCCCTAGGACAGGGGGAGATGGCTACACCTTC. Protein sequence: CASSPRTGGDGYTF.

This chain joins TRBV5-1 and TRBJ2-1; the match to TRBD2 covers 8 bases. CDR3 size: 15 residues. Losses at the gene ends were 3 bases for V and 2 bases for J; bases not matched to a gene: 4. Looked up from germline, CDR1 is SGHRS and CDR2 is YFSETQ. CDR3 DNA: TGCGCCAGCAGCTCCTTAGCGGGAACCTACAATGAGCAGTTCTTC. Translated, it gives CASSSLAGTYNEQFF.

This clone was observed a few times. This chain links TRBV7-9 with TRBJ2-7; 9 nucleotides agree with TRBD2. The CDR3 runs 15 residues. With V trimmed by 5 bases and J by 5 bases, 10 bases remained unmatched. Germline assignment: CDR1 SEHNR and CDR2 FQNEAQ (reference sequence). The chain's CDR3 is CASSASGKQFHEQYF. CDR3 DNA: TGTGCCAGCAGCGCTAGCGGGAAACAGTTCCACGAGCAGTACTTC.

The genes are TRBV27 and TRBJ2-3; D unclear. Germline lookup yields CDR1 MNHEY and CDR2 SMNVEV (reference sequence). This CDR3 contains 13 residues. The V and J ends lost 1 base and 4 bases respectively, with 6 bases between them. The CDR3 loop is CASSLYRPDTQYF. DNA of the CDR3: TGTGCCAGCAGTTTATACAGACCAGATACGCAGTATTTT.

This clone came up a few times. The chain employs TRBV4-3 and TRBJ1-3; D is ambiguous. The germline CDR1 and CDR2 sequences are LGHNA and YSLEER. Trimming shortened V by 2 bases and J by 0 bases, and 11 bases separated the two germline ends. The CDR3 consists of 16 residues. The CDR3 spells CASSQILELSGNTIYF. The CDR3 DNA sequence: TGCGCCAGCAGCCAAATTCTGGAGCTCTCTGGAAACACCATATATTTT.

This clone has only a few counts. This chain connects TRBV19 to TRBJ2-1, with TRBD1 identical over 9 bases. Unmatched junction bases numbered 9, after V lost 1 base and J lost 8 bases. CDR3 length: 16 residues. Germline V CDR1 and CDR2: LNHDA, SQIVND (reference sequence). CDR3 DNA sequence: TGTGCCAGTAGTATAGTGGGTGGGGACAGGGTCGATGAGCAGTTCTTC. This sequence encodes CASSIVGGDRVDEQFF. Looking up the rest from reference TRBV19 and TRBJ2-1 gives the full variable domain: DGGITQSPKYLFRKEGQNVTLSCEQNLNHDAMYWYRQDPGQGLRLIYYSQIVNDFQKGDIAEGYSVSREKKESFPLTVTSAQKNPTAFYLCASSIVGGDRVDEQFFGPGTRLTVL.

This clone was seen more than once but under ten times. The chain combines TRBV25-1 with TRBJ2-7; the D call may be TRBD1 or TRBD2 (6 bases each). In germline, CDR1 is MGHDK, CDR2 SYGVNS. Trimming stripped 3 bases from V and 3 bases from J, with 12 bases between. CDR3 length equals 14 residues. The CDR3 nucleotides read TGTGCCAGCAGTGATAGGGGGGTAAGCTACGAGCAGTACTTC. This encodes CASSDRGVSYEQYF.

The V call is TRBV7-8, the J call TRBJ2-1; 7 nucleotides match TRBD1. V dropped 5 bases and J dropped 5; count of bases not matched to a gene: 6. CDR1 and CDR2 from the germline V gene are SGHVS and FQNEAQ. The CDR3 runs 14 residues. CDR3 amino acids: CASSPDRDNNEQFF. In nucleotides, the CDR3 is TGTGCCAGCAGCCCCGACAGGGATAACAATGAGCAGTTCTTC.

This clone was counted only a few times. The genes are TRBV7-2 and TRBJ2-7; 8 bases match TRBD1. This CDR3 contains 17 residues. J gave up 2 bases and V 5 bases, and 14 bases lay outside the gene matches. Per the germline V gene, CDR1 is SGHTA and CDR2 is FQGNSA. The CDR3 DNA reads as TGTGCCAGCAGCCCCCCCCCTGGACAGGGAGGAGCCTACGAGCAGTACTTC. Translation gives CASSPPPGQGGAYEQYF.

This chain uses TRBV5-4 with TRBJ2-1; weak D call: TRBD1 (6 bases). The CDR3 totals 15 residues. Looked up from germline, CDR1 is SGHNT and CDR2 is YYREEE (reference sequence). V was shortened by 1 base and J by 9 bases, with 17 bases between the two germline ends. The CDR3 here is CASSLLGSRDTEQFF. DNA of the CDR3: TGTGCCAGCAGCTTGTTAGGGTCTCGGGACACTGAGCAGTTCTTC.

In this sample, this clone turned up a few times. The rearrangement links TRBV30 to TRBJ2-1; a weak D match, TRBD1 (5 bases). Per the germline V gene, CDR1 is GTSNPN and CDR2 is SVGIG (reference sequence). Between the trimmed V and J ends, which lost 0 bases and 9 bases, there was a span of 9 bases. The CDR3 is made up of 12 amino acids. Here the CDR3 DNA reads TGTGCCTGGAGTGTAGACCAGGGTGAGCAGTTCTTC. It encodes CAWSVDQGEQFF.

V usage is TRBV27 and J usage is TRBJ2-1, with no clear D. The germline gives CDR1 MNHEY, CDR2 SMNVEV (reference sequence). The CDR3 has 13 residues. The germline V and J ends were trimmed by 7 bases and 5 bases, with 12 bases remaining between them. CDR3 in amino acids: CASTTHPDNEQFF. The CDR3 coding sequence is TGTGCCAGCACCACTCACCCCGACAATGAGCAGTTCTTC.

The chain is built from TRBV27 and TRBJ2-6; D possibly corresponds to TRBD1 (6 bases). Germline V lookup: CDR1 MNHEY, CDR2 SMNVEV (reference sequence). This CDR3 contains 18 residues. V was pared by 3 bases and J by 3 bases, with 18 bases between. The CDR3 is CASSFADSFSGGANVLTF. The CDR3 bases are TGTGCCAGCAGTTTTGCGGACAGTTTCTCTGGTGGGGCCAACGTCCTGACTTTC.

This clone was recorded a few times. The J gene is TRBJ1-1, the V gene TRBV6-6; D may be TRBD1 (6 bases). CDR1 MNHNY and CDR2 SVGAGI come from the germline V gene (reference sequence). V was cut by 5 bases and J by 0 bases, with 13 bases left in between. The CDR3 contains 15 residues. CDR3 in amino acids: CASSKTGVMNTEAFF. The CDR3 DNA reads as TGTGCCAGCAGTAAGACAGGAGTTATGAACACTGAAGCTTTCTTT.

The chain employs TRBV28 and TRBJ2-7; 7 bases map to TRBD2. The germline CDR1 and CDR2 sequences are MDHEN and SYDVKM. The V gene end was trimmed by 6 bases and the J gene end by 2 bases; junction bases not matched to a gene: 7. The CDR3 loop spans 14 amino acids. The CDR3 sequence is CASRNSGSTYEQYF. CDR3 in DNA: TGTGCCAGCAGAAATAGCGGGTCTACCTACGAGCAGTACTTC.

The rearrangement links TRBV27 to TRBJ2-7; D gene uncertain. CDR3 size: 13 residues. Trimming left V 0 bases short and J 6 bases short, with 9 bases between. CDR1 is MNHEY and CDR2 is SMNVEV in the germline V gene (reference sequence). CDR3 bases: TGTGCCAGCAGTTTATCTATCGGCAGCGAGCAGTACTTC. Translated, it gives CASSLSIGSEQYF.

This chain joins TRBV7-6 and TRBJ2-1; D assignment may be TRBD1 or TRBD2 (5 bases each). The CDR3 is 17 amino acids. Looked up from germline, CDR1 is SGHVS and CDR2 is FNYEAQ. V lost 5 bases to trimming and J lost 3 bases, with 20 bases between them. The CDR3 protein is CASSRLMVGVLYNEQFF. CDR3 nucleotides: TGTGCCAGCAGCCGACTAATGGTGGGGGTCCTCTACAATGAGCAGTTCTTC.